A selection of T cell receptor beta chains follows, all from one sample in a study of PD-L1 blockade in urothelial cancer. Sequencing used immunoSEQ multiplex PCR; TCRdb keeps in-frame clones, though not all of them. Of approximately 120,000 clones detected, around 88% appear once; the ten largest clones hold roughly 2.4%. The sample here was PBMCs, taken around atezolizumab (anti-PD-L1) treatment. The receptors shown here come from a man aged 45-65 years with urothelial cancer. CDR3s include the opening cysteine and the closing phenylalanine or tryptophan. Fields, in order: J gene, V gene, CDR3 protein.

TRBJ2-7	TRBV28	CASSSTVRTYF
TRBJ1-5	TRBV7-9	CASSMDISNQPQHF
TRBJ2-1	TRBV7-3	CASSLQQFNEQFF
TRBJ2-3	TRBV7-3	CASSLTGLAGDTQYF
TRBJ2-2	TRBV20-1	CSAPLPGELFF
TRBJ1-4	TRBV4-2	CASSRDRLTTNEKLFF
TRBJ1-2	TRBV28	CASNYGLQENYGYTF
TRBJ2-1	TRBV21-1	CASSKVLKTSGRTGYNEQFF
TRBJ1-5	TRBV15	CATSRVGYSNQPQHF
TRBJ1-5	TRBV7-2	CASSNTGRSNQPQHF
TRBJ2-3	TRBV5-1	CASSLRPDTQYF